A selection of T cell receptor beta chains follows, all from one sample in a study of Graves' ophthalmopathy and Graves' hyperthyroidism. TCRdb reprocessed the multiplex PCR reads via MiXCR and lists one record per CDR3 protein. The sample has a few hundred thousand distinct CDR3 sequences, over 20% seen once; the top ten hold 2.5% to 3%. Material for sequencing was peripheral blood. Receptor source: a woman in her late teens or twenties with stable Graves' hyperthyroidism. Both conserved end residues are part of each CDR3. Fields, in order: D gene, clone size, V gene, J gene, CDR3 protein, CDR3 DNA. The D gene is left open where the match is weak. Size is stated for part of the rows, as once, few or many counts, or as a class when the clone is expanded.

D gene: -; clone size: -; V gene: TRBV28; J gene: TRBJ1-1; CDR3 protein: CASSLSWAGGYAEAFF; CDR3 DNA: TGTGCCAGCAGTTTATCGTGGGCGGGGGGGTACGCTGAAGCTTTCTTT
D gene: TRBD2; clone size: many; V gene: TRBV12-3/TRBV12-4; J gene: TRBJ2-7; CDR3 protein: CASRAGGDYEQYF; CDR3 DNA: TGTGCCAGCAGAGCGGGGGGGGACTACGAGCAGTACTTC
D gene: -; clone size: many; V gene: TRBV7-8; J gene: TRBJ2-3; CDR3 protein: CASSLWLADSDTQYF; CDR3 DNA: TGTGCCAGCAGCTTATGGTTAGCGGACTCAGATACGCAGTATTTT
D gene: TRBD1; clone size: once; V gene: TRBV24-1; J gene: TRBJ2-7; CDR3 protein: CATCNLLTGASSYEQYF; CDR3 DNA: TGTGCCACCTGTAACCTTTTGACAGGGGCGAGCTCCTACGAGCAGTACTTC
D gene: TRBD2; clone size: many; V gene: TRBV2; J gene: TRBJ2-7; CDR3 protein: CASSEALLWTSGLEQYF; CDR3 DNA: TGTGCCAGCAGTGAAGCGCTTCTCTGGACTAGTGGCCTCGAGCAGTACTTC
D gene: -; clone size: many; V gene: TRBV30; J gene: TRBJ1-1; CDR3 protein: CAWTPRDSPFF; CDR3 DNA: TGTGCCTGGACCCCCAGGGACTCTCCTTTCTTT
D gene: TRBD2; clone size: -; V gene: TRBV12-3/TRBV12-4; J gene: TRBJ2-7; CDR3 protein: CASSLGGRTEQYF; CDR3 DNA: TGTGCCAGCAGTTTGGGCGGGAGAACCGAGCAGTACTTC
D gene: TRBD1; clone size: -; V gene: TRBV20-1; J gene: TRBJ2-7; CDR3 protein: CSARGGGQGSSYEQYF; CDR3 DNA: TGCAGTGCTAGAGGGGGGGGACAGGGGTCATCATACGAGCAGTACTTC
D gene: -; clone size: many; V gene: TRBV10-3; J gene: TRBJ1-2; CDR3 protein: CAISESNVGYGYTF; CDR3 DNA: TGTGCCATCAGTGAGTCGAACGTAGGCTATGGCTACACCTTC
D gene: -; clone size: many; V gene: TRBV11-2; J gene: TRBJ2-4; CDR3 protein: CASSLGRIAALAKNIQYF; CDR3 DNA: TGTGCCAGCAGCTTAGGTAGAATAGCGGCTCTAGCCAAAAACATTCAGTACTTC
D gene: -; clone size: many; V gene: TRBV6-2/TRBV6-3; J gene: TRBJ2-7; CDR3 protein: CASTRVPNSYEQYF; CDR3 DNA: TGTGCCAGCACTCGGGTCCCTAACTCCTACGAGCAGTACTTC
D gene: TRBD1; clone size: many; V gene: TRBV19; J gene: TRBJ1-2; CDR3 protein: CASQGVDYGYTF; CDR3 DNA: TGTGCCAGTCAGGGGGTGGACTATGGCTACACCTTC
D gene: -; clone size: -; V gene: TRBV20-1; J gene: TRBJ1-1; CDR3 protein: CSARVARGDTEAFF; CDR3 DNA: TGCAGTGCTAGAGTCGCAAGGGGGGACACTGAAGCTTTCTTT
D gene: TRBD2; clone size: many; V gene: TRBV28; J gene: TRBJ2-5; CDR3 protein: CASSPGLAGIETQYF; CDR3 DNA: TGTGCCAGCAGCCCGGGACTAGCGGGAATTGAGACCCAGTACTTC
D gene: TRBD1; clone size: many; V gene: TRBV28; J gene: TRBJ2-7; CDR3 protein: CASSRTGTGTNEQYF; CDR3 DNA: TGTGCCAGCAGCCGCACCGGGACAGGGACCAACGAGCAGTACTTC
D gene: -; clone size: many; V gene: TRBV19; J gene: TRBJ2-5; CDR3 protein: CASSIVALQETQYF; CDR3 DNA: TGTGCCAGTAGTATTGTGGCACTTCAAGAGACCCAGTACTTC
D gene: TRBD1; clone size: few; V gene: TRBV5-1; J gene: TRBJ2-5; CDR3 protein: CASRSTGGETQYF; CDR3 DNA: TGCGCCAGCAGATCCACAGGGGGAGAGACCCAGTACTTC
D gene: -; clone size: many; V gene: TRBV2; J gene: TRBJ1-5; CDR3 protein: CASSVGILSNQPQHF; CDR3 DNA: TGTGCCAGCAGTGTCGGAATCCTTAGCAATCAGCCCCAGCATTTT
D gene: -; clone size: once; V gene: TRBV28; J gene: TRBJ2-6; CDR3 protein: CASSLSEVSGANVLTF; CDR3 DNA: TGTGCCAGCAGTTTGTCGGAGGTCTCTGGGGCCAACGTCCTGACTTTC
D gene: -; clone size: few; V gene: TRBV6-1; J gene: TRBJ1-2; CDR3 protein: CASSDGPSLRYGYTF; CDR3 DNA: TGTGCCAGCTCTGACGGACCGTCGTTGCGCTATGGCTACACCTTC
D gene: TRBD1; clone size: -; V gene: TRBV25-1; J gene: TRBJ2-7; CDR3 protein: CQGPGTGNDNEPYF; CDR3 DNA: TGTCAGGGCCCGGGGACAGGTAACGACAACGAGCCGTACTTC
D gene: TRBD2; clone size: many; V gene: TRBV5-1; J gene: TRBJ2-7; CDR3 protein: CASSSRREGRSGYEQYF; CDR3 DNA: TGCGCCAGCAGCAGTAGGCGGGAGGGCCGATCTGGATACGAGCAGTACTTC
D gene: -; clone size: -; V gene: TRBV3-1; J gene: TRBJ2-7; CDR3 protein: CASSQRSINEQYF; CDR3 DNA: TGTGCCAGCAGCCAGAGATCCATCAACGAGCAGTACTTC
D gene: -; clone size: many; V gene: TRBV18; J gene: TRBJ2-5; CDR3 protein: CASSPTVGHRETQYF; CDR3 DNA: TGTGCCAGCTCACCAACAGTAGGCCATCGAGAGACCCAGTACTTC
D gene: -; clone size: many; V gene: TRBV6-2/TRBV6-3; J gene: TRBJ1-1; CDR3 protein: CASSFGRVSEAFF; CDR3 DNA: TGTGCCAGCAGTTTCGGACGGGTATCTGAAGCTTTCTTT
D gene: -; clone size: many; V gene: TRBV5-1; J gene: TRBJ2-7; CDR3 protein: CASSLGTSVVNEQYF; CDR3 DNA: TGCGCCAGCAGCTTGGGGACCTCAGTTGTGAACGAGCAGTACTTC
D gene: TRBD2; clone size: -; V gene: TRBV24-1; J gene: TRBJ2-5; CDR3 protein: CATSDLQRGEETQYF; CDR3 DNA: TGTGCCACCAGTGATTTGCAGCGGGGAGAAGAGACCCAGTACTTC
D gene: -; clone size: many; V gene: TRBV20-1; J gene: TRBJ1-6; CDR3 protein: CSAYGPGNSPLHF; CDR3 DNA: TGCAGTGCTTATGGACCGGGTAATTCACCCCTCCACTTT
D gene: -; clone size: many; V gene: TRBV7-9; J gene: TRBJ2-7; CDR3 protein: CASSGTRGGEQYF; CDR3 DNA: TGTGCCAGCAGCGGGACCCGAGGTGGCGAGCAGTACTTC
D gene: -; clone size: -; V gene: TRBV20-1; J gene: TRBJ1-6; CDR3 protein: CSARSKAGRGSPLHF; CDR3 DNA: TGCAGTGCTAGATCTAAGGCGGGGCGCGGGTCACCCCTCCACTTT
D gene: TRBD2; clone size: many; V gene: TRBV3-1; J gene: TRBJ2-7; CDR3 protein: CASSKKREGYEQYF; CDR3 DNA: TGTGCCAGCAGTAAAAAGCGGGAGGGCTACGAGCAGTACTTC
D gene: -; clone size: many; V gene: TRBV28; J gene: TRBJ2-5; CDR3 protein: CASRRRQETQYF; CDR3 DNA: TGTGCCAGCAGGAGGAGGCAAGAGACCCAGTACTTC
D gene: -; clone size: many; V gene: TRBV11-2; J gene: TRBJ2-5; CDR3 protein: CASSFPVRGETQYF; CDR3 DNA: TGTGCCAGCAGCTTCCCCGTGAGAGGAGAGACCCAGTACTTC
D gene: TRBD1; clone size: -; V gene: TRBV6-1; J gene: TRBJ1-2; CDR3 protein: CASTLTTGTGAPYGYTF; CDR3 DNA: TGTGCCAGCACATTAACCACCGGGACAGGAGCGCCCTATGGCTACACCTTC
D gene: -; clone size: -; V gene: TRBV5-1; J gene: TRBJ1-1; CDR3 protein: CASSFGGASNTEAFF; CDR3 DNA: TGCGCCAGCAGCTTCGGAGGGGCGAGCAACACTGAAGCTTTCTTT
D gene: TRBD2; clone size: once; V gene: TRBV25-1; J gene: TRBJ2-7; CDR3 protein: CASSVASGGAKGYEQYF; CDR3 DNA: TGTGCCAGCAGTGTTGCGAGCGGGGGGGCCAAGGGGTACGAGCAGTACTTC
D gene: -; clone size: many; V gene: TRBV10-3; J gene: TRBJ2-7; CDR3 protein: CAISEGREQYF; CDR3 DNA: TGTGCCATCAGTGAGGGGCGCGAGCAGTACTTC